This entry concerns a single T cell receptor beta chain. What it binds is unknown. The data were obtained in a study of beta chain features in type 1 diabetes. About the study: What patients shared with healthy donors was a similar profile of age, gender and cell yields.

Study results and limitations: Moderate but significant shortening of TCRB CDR3s was recorded in all four CD4+ subsets from Type 1 diabetes patients. Sequencing of cDNA might inflate the share of cells that strongly express TCR.

TCRB transcripts that were expressed got sequenced, as all of the isolated RNA had been reverse transcribed. Sequencing of naive, central memory and regulatory T cell samples gave an average of roughly 3.6 million reads. Here immunoSEQ multiplex PCR was the method, and the copy in TCRdb shows in-frame clones only, minus some. The sample has 100,000 to 150,000 clones; roughly 17% are singletons. Per germline, CDR1 MDHEN and CDR2 SYDVKM. V was pared by 1 base and J by 0 bases, with 18 bases between. The CDR3 runs 18 residues. The V call is TRBV28, the J call TRBJ2-5; D call uncertain. Sequencing used central memory CD4+ T cells from blood. The receptor was derived from a man aged 18 to 30 with type 1 diabetes. In DNA, the CDR3 is TGTGCCAGCAGTTTATATGGGCAGGCAATGGGGTACCAAGAGACCCAGTACTTC. This sequence encodes CASSLYGQAMGYQETQYF.